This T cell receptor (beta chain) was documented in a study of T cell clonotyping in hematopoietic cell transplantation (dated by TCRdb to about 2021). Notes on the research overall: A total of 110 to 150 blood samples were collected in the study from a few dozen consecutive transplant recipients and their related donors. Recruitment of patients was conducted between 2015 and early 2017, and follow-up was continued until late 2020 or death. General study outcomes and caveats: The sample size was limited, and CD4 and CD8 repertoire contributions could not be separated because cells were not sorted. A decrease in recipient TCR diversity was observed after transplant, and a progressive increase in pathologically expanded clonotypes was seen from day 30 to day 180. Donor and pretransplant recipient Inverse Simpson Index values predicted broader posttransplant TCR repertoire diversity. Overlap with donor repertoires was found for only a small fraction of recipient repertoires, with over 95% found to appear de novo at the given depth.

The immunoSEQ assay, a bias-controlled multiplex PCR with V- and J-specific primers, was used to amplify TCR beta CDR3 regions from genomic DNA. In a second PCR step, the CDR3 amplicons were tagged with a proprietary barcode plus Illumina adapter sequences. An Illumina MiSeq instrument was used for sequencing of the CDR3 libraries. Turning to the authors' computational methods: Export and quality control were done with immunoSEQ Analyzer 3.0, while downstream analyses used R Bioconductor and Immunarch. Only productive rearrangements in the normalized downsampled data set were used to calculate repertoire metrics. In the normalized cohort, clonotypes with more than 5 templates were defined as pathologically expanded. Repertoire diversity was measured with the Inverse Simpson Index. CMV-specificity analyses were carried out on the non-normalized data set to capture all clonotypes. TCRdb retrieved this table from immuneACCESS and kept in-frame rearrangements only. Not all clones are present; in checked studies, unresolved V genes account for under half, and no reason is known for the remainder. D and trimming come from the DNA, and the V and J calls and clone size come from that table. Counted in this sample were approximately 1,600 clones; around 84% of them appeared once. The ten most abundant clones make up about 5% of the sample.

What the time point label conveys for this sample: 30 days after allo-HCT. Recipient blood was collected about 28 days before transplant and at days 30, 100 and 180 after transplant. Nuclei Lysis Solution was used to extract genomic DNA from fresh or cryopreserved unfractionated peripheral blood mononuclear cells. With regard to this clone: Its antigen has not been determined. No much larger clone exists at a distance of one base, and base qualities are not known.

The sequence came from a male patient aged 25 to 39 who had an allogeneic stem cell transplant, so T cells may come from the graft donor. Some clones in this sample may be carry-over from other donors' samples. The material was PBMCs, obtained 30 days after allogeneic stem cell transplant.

The base sequence is TGTGCCAGCAGCTTAACGGGAGCGGGAGGGGTCAATGAGCAGTTCTTC. Its translation is CASSLTGAGGVNEQFF. This chain is built from TRBV7-3 and TRBJ2-1; the junction holds 10 bases that match TRBD2. There are 16 amino acids in the CDR3, from cysteine to phenylalanine inclusive. Solely the CDR3 DNA is kept, with 48 bases framed from the first base. CDR1 SGHTA and CDR2 FQGTGA are derived from the germline V gene. Trimming leaves V shorter by 0 bases and J shorter by 6 bases, with the junction holding 5 bases beyond the gene matches.